The 18 T cell receptor beta chains below were found in one sample sequenced in a study of blood T cells in healthy people across ages. It was with a sample-barcoded 5' primer and a J-beta primer mix that a second PCR of about 6 to 11 cycles was run. TCRdb recomputed calls from the 5' RACE reads with MiXCR, one row per CDR3 protein. The sample contains roughly 2 million distinct CDR3 sequences, just under 50% of which appear only once. Material for sequencing was blood. These receptors were collected from a woman between 35 and 50 years old in good health.

This clonotype was seen a handful of times. The chain joins TRBV25-1 to TRBJ1-2; 12 bases line up with TRBD1. With 8 bases clipped from V and 7 bases from J, the junction kept 8 bases outside the gene matches. Per the germline V gene, CDR1 is MGHDK and CDR2 is SYGVNS. The CDR3 consists of 14 residues. The CDR3 loop is CASRGQGAGSGYTF. CDR3 DNA: TGTGCCAGCCGGGGACAGGGGGCTGGGTCTGGCTACACCTTC.

The rearrangement uses TRBV20-1 and TRBJ1-4; TRBD1 agrees at 9 bases. V lost 6 bases and J lost 5; bases outside the gene matches: 10. CDR3 length: 15 residues. Germline CDR1 is DFQATT and CDR2 is SNEGSKA (reference sequence). The CDR3 DNA reads TGCAGTGCGACACCACCGGGACAGGGCAATGAAAAACTGTTTTTT. This translates into CSATPPGQGNEKLFF.

The gene calls are TRBV5-1 and TRBJ2-1; TRBD2 is a possible D gene (6 bases). With 2 bases removed from V and 7 bases from J, the gap between germline ends came to 13 bases. CDR3 length: 14 residues. Germline CDR1 is SGHRS and CDR2 is YFSETQ. The CDR3 loop reads CASSFLEGGNEQFF. In DNA, the CDR3 is TGCGCCAGCAGCTTCTTAGAGGGAGGTAATGAGCAGTTCTTC.

The chain combines TRBV6-2 or TRBV6-3 with TRBJ2-4; a weak D match, TRBD2 (5 bases). The J call may not be correct, given that the DNA end is closer to TRBJ2-7. CDR1 MNHEY and CDR2 SVGEGT come from the germline V gene. This CDR3 has 14 amino acids. The CDR3 bases are TGTGCCAGCAGGCCACTTGGACGGGGCTACGAGCAGTACTTC. Protein: CASRPLGRGYEQYF.

This clonotype was detected only a few times. The V gene is TRBV4-2, the J gene TRBJ1-2, with D perhaps TRBD1 (6 bases). The CDR3 sequence is 14 residues long. Trimming removed 0 bases at V and 5 bases at J, with 10 bases between. Germline V gene data show CDR1 as LGHNA and CDR2 as YNFKEQ. The CDR3: CASSQDQQGYGYTF. As DNA, the CDR3 is TGTGCCAGCAGCCAAGATCAACAGGGTTATGGCTACACCTTC.

The V call is TRBV6-2 or TRBV6-3, the J call TRBJ2-2; D remains ambiguous. The CDR3 is made up of 12 amino acids. CDR1 is MNHEY and CDR2 is SVGEGT in the germline V gene. V lost 7 bases, J lost 4 bases, and 7 bases lay in between. CDR3 sequence reads: CASTHSTGELFF. Here the CDR3 DNA reads TGTGCCAGCACTCACAGCACCGGGGAGCTGTTTTTT.

V gene TRBV24-1 combines with J gene TRBJ1-5; no firm D call. V lost 5 bases, J lost 2 bases, and 9 bases lay in between. Germline lookup yields CDR1 KGHDR and CDR2 SFDVKD. The CDR3 runs to 14 residues. Written as DNA, the CDR3 is TGTGCCACCAGTGGCCGTAGGGGCAATCAGCCCCAGCATTTT. It is translated as CATSGRRGNQPQHF.

Only a few counts were recorded for this clonotype. In DNA, the CDR3 is TGCAGTGCCCCTGACCCTGGGTATGGCTACACCTTC. This codes for CSAPDPGYGYTF. This chain links TRBV20-1 with TRBJ1-2; D not resolved. Looked up from germline, CDR1 is DFQATT and CDR2 is SNEGSKA (reference sequence). V lost 6 bases and J lost 5, with 13 bases in between. This CDR3 is 12 amino acids long.

The chain combines TRBV5-5 with TRBJ1-1; D unresolved. Germline V gene lookup returns CDR1 SGHKS and CDR2 YYEKEE (reference sequence). Trimming took 0 bases from V and 4 from J, leaving 13 bases between them. There are 15 residues in the CDR3. The CDR3 region is CASSLEGPASTEAFF. In nucleotides, the CDR3 is TGTGCCAGCAGCTTGGAAGGTCCGGCGAGCACTGAAGCTTTCTTT. The complete variable domain, with remaining parts taken from reference TRBV5-5 and TRBJ1-1, reads DAGVTQSPTHLIKTRGQQVTLRCSPISGHKSVSWYQQVLGQGPQFIFQYYEKEERGRGNFPDRFSARQFPNYSSELNVNALLLGDSALYLCASSLEGPASTEAFFGQGTRLTVV.

This clonotype has only a few counts. The rearrangement joins TRBV27 to TRBJ1-5; no firm D call. Germline CDR1 MNHEY, CDR2 SMNVEV (reference sequence). V dropped 3 bases and J dropped 6 bases, with 9 bases sitting between them. CDR3 length: 13 residues. This chain's CDR3 is CASSLIPGQPQHF. In DNA form, the CDR3 reads TGTGCCAGCAGTTTGATACCGGGTCAGCCCCAGCATTTT.

A few counts support this clonotype. A read error is possible here, since a much larger clone lies one base away. The V and J genes are TRBV6-5 and TRBJ2-1; TRBD2 matches at 13 bases. The junction had 0 bases not matched to a gene; V was cut back by 2 bases and J by 5 bases. This CDR3 region has 15 residues. Looked up from germline, CDR1 is MNHEY and CDR2 is SVGAGI. The CDR3 region is CASSYGTSGDNEQFF. The DNA for the CDR3 is TGTGCCAGCAGTTACGGGACTAGCGGGGACAATGAGCAGTTCTTC.

V gene TRBV5-4 combines with J gene TRBJ2-1; D unclear. CDR1 and CDR2 (germline): SGHNT, YYREEE (reference sequence). The V and J ends lost 3 bases and 7 bases respectively, with 11 bases between them. The CDR3 is 13 amino acids. CDR3 sequence: CASSSRTVNEQFF. DNA of the CDR3: TGTGCCAGCAGCTCGAGGACGGTGAATGAGCAGTTCTTC.

This clonotype showed up just once. The chain combines TRBV7-2 with TRBJ2-5, with 11 positions matching TRBD2. With V trimmed by 5 bases and J by 11 bases, 19 bases remained unmatched. The CDR3 spans 17 residues. The V gene's germline CDR1 is SGHTA and CDR2 FQGNSA. CDR3 nucleotides: TGTGCCAGCAGCCACCCCGGACGTAGCGGGGGGGCAAGGGAGCAGTACTTC. This sequence encodes CASSHPGRSGGAREQYF.

This sequence joins TRBV4-3 and TRBJ2-3, with D possibly TRBD2 on 6 matching bases. The CDR3 consists of 19 residues. Germline CDR1 reads LGHNA; CDR2 reads YSLEER. Trimming removed 0 bases from V and 0 bases from J, with 19 bases in between. CDR3 DNA: TGCGCCAGCAGCCAAGAGAGGCCCATTGGGCTAGCGAGCACAGATACGCAGTATTTT. Translating it yields CASSQERPIGLASTDTQYF.

The chain has TRBV6-2 or TRBV6-3 and TRBJ2-1; 11 bases are a match to TRBD2. The trim removed 0 bases at V and 4 bases at J, leaving 5 bases unmatched. The CDR3 spans 17 residues. Germline CDR1 and CDR2: MNHEY and SVGEGT. This CDR3 is CASSYSRLAGPYNEQFF. The CDR3 DNA reads as TGTGCCAGCAGTTACTCTCGACTAGCGGGGCCGTACAATGAGCAGTTCTTC.

The chain links TRBV24-1 to TRBJ1-2; TRBD1 agrees at 7 bases. Germline V gives CDR1 KGHDR, CDR2 SFDVKD. The CDR3 has 13 amino acids. The J segment lost 4 bases and the V segment lost 6 bases, leaving 4 bases of the junction unmatched. The CDR3 loop reads CATSTGAAYGYTF. The CDR3 DNA reads as TGTGCCACCAGTACAGGGGCGGCCTATGGCTACACCTTC.

The chain couples TRBV13 to TRBJ2-5; 8 nucleotides match TRBD1. The tail of the sequence fits TRBJ1-6 better, so the J call may be wrong. CDR3 length: 15 amino acids. The germline V gene has CDR1 PRHDT and CDR2 FYEKMQ (reference sequence). The CDR3 is CASSFDRGREKSLHF. CDR3 bases: TGTGCCAGCAGCTTCGACAGGGGCCGTGAGAAATCCCTCCACTTT.

This chain connects TRBV11-1 to TRBJ2-7, with D possibly being TRBD1 (6 bases). The CDR3 length is 15 residues. The germline V and J ends were trimmed by 3 bases and 4 bases, with 16 bases remaining between them. The V gene's germline CDR1 is SGHAT and CDR2 FQDESV (reference sequence). For the CDR3, the DNA is TGTGCCAGCAGCTTCGCAACGGGACACTTGTACGAGCAGTACTTC. This sequence encodes CASSFATGHLYEQYF. Complete variable domain (other parts from reference TRBV11-1 and TRBJ2-7): EAEVAQSPRYKITEKSQAVAFWCDPISGHATLYWYRQILGQGPELLVQFQDESVVDDSQLPKDRFSAERLKGVDSTLKIQPAELGDSAMYLCASSFATGHLYEQYFGPGTRLTVT.